The rows below give T cell receptor beta chains drawn from one sample of a study of cytomegalovirus exposure and HLA in healthy donors. The protocol was immunoSEQ multiplex PCR, while the TCRdb copy is restricted to in-frame clones and leaves out a portion. This sample has about 180,000 clones; 70% to 80% occur once, and the top ten carry around 1.6%. Sequenced sample: PBMCs. Source of these receptors: a man aged 18 to 30 in good health and CMV-seronegative. Both conserved end residues are trimmed from each CDR3. Fields, in order: V gene, J gene, CDR3 protein.

V gene: TRBV5-1; J gene: TRBJ2-3; CDR3 protein: ASSSGQGATDTQY
V gene: TRBV7-6; J gene: TRBJ1-5; CDR3 protein: ASSPGTGGFEPQH
V gene: TRBV4-1; J gene: TRBJ2-7; CDR3 protein: ASSWSDRGTYEQY
V gene: TRBV6-5; J gene: TRBJ1-6; CDR3 protein: ASSYSVVGVRSPLH
V gene: TRBV7-9; J gene: TRBJ2-7; CDR3 protein: ASSFGRTSFYEQY
V gene: TRBV5-6; J gene: TRBJ2-1; CDR3 protein: ASSLVGAPNEQF
V gene: TRBV11-1; J gene: TRBJ2-2; CDR3 protein: ASSRGQGNTGELF
V gene: TRBV14; J gene: TRBJ2-7; CDR3 protein: ASSRGLALTYEQY
V gene: TRBV11-3; J gene: TRBJ2-2; CDR3 protein: ASSPGVSDTGELF
V gene: TRBV5-1; J gene: TRBJ2-1; CDR3 protein: ASSLDGIAYNEQF
V gene: TRBV28; J gene: TRBJ2-7; CDR3 protein: ASSGTGAYEQY
V gene: TRBV9; J gene: TRBJ1-2; CDR3 protein: ASSPVSSRDRTYGYT
V gene: TRBV5-1; J gene: TRBJ2-3; CDR3 protein: ASRPIRSGGAGDTQY
V gene: TRBV5-1; J gene: TRBJ1-6; CDR3 protein: ASSEPTGIHSPLH
V gene: TRBV19; J gene: TRBJ2-1; CDR3 protein: ASSIYRGGGYNEQF
V gene: TRBV7-8; J gene: TRBJ2-7; CDR3 protein: ASRRALAGGSFYEQY
V gene: TRBV28; J gene: TRBJ1-1; CDR3 protein: ASSFFVSNTEAF
V gene: TRBV10-3; J gene: TRBJ1-1; CDR3 protein: AISESGRMNTEAF
V gene: TRBV2; J gene: TRBJ2-2; CDR3 protein: ASLTLAGPGELF
V gene: TRBV7-7; J gene: TRBJ2-7; CDR3 protein: ASSRGLAVAYEQY
V gene: TRBV28; J gene: TRBJ2-2; CDR3 protein: ASSPQGLITGELF
V gene: TRBV7-9; J gene: TRBJ2-3; CDR3 protein: ARSSFSPGQGRDTQY
V gene: TRBV5-4; J gene: TRBJ2-7; CDR3 protein: ASSPGGSGGYEQY
V gene: TRBV6-5; J gene: TRBJ1-1; CDR3 protein: ASSYSGAYTEAF
V gene: TRBV15; J gene: TRBJ1-2; CDR3 protein: ATSRESGGSYGYT
V gene: TRBV5-4; J gene: TRBJ2-3; CDR3 protein: ASSLVGGTGDTQY
V gene: TRBV7-9; J gene: TRBJ2-7; CDR3 protein: ASSLEGGDRTFAYEQY
V gene: TRBV28; J gene: TRBJ2-1; CDR3 protein: ASSLTGVLRDEQF
V gene: TRBV19; J gene: TRBJ1-1; CDR3 protein: ASSIYRGNAEAF
V gene: TRBV5-1; J gene: .; CDR3 protein: ASSPTPTGWGSYEQY
V gene: TRBV2; J gene: TRBJ1-6; CDR3 protein: ASSGDRRNNSPLH
V gene: TRBV5-6; J gene: TRBJ2-5; CDR3 protein: ASSFLGTKETQY
V gene: TRBV25-1; J gene: TRBJ2-7; CDR3 protein: ASSEYDGTGGYEQY
V gene: TRBV5-4; J gene: TRBJ2-3; CDR3 protein: ASSLGGTSGTDTQY
V gene: TRBV25-1; J gene: TRBJ1-1; CDR3 protein: ASSGYPGNTEAF
V gene: TRBV6-1; J gene: TRBJ2-3; CDR3 protein: ASSESGSPIPYTDTQY
V gene: TRBV7-9; J gene: TRBJ2-1; CDR3 protein: ASSQDRASGGEQF
V gene: TRBV4-2; J gene: TRBJ2-7; CDR3 protein: ASSQGASGRDFTYEQY